These T cell receptor beta chains were read from a single sample in a study of long-term antiretroviral therapy in people with HIV. Repertoires were generated with immunoSEQ multiplex PCR, while TCRdb's copy carries only in-frame clones and drops some. The sample holds 40,000 to 60,000 clones; around 80% are singletons and the top ten take roughly 3%. Source: unsorted PBMCs, taken 0.8 years after starting antiretroviral therapy. The receptor set was obtained from a woman in her late teens or twenties with HIV. CDR3s include the opening cysteine and the closing phenylalanine or tryptophan. D genes are given only for firm matches. Some rows have no size entry. The others give once, few or many, or a class for an expanded clone.

V	size	J	D	CDR3	DNA
TRBV4-3	.	TRBJ1-1	TRBD1	CASSQDLGTGTEAFF	TGCGCCAGCAGCCAAGATCTGGGGACAGGGACTGAAGCTTTCTTT
TRBV7-8	few	TRBJ2-7	.	CASSPRNEQYF	TGTGCCAGCAGCCCTAGGAACGAGCAGTACTTC
TRBV27	.	TRBJ2-7	TRBD2	CASSLPEGLAGGGIYEQYF	TGTGCCAGCAGTCTACCCGAGGGACTAGCGGGAGGGGGAATCTACGAGCAGTACTTC
TRBV11-2	.	TRBJ1-4	.	CASSPPSDPWELFF	TGTGCCAGCAGCCCCCCCAGCGATCCGTGGGAACTGTTTTTT
TRBV9	.	TRBJ2-7	.	CASSVDPGRSSYEQYF	TGTGCCAGCAGCGTAGACCCCGGGAGAAGCTCCTACGAGCAGTACTTC
TRBV4-3	.	TRBJ2-1	.	CASSPRTTWGDEQFF	TGCGCCAGCAGCCCTCGGACTACCTGGGGCGATGAGCAGTTCTTC
TRBV19	.	TRBJ2-1	TRBD2	CASRPLLAGSYNEQFF	TGTGCCAGTCGTCCTCTACTAGCGGGATCATACAATGAGCAGTTCTTC
TRBV7-2	.	TRBJ2-3	TRBD2	CASSLNGGSRTDTQYF	TGTGCCAGCAGCTTAAATGGCGGGAGTCGCACAGATACGCAGTATTTT
TRBV4-3	.	TRBJ2-3	.	CASSQDRGGSTDTQYF	TGCGCCAGCAGCCAAGATAGGGGGGGAAGCACAGATACGCAGTATTTT
TRBV11-3	.	TRBJ2-7	.	CASSQEAGLSYEQYF	TGTGCCAGCAGCCAAGAGGCGGGGCTCTCCTACGAGCAGTACTTC
TRBV7-2	.	TRBJ2-7	.	CASSSSGYGYEQYF	TGTGCCAGCAGCTCGTCGGGGTACGGTTACGAGCAGTACTTC
TRBV7-9	.	TRBJ2-7	.	CASSPQGFGEQYF	TGTGCCAGCAGCCCACAGGGTTTTGGTGAGCAGTACTTC
TRBV4-3	.	TRBJ2-2	TRBD2	CASSQYGGLASHTGELFF	TGCGCCAGCAGCCAATACGGGGGACTAGCGTCCCACACCGGGGAGCTGTTTTTT